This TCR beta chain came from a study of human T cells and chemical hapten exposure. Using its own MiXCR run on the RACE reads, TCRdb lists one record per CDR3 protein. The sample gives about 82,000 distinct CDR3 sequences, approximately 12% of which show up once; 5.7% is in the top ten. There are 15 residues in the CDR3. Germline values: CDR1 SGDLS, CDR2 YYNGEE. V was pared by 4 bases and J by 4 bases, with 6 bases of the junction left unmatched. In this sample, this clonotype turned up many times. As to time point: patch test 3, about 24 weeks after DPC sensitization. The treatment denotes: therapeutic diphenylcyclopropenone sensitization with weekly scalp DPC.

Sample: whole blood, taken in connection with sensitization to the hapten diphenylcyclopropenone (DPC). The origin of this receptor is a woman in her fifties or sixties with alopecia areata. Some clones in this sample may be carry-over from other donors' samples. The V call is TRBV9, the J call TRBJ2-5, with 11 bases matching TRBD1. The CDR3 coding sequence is TGTGCCAGCAGCCCTCAGGGACAGGGGGGAGAGACCCAGTACTTC. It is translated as CASSPQGQGGETQYF.